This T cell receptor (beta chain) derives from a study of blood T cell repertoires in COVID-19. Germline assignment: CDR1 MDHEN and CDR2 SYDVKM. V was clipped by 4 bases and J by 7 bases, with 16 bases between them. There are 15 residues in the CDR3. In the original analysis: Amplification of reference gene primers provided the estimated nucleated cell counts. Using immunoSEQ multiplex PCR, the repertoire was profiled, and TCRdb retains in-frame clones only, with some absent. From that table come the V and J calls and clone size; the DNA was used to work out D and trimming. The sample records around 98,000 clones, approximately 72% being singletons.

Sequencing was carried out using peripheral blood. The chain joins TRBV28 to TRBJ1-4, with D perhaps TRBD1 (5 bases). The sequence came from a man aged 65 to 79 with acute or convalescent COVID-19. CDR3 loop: CASSSPSGGVEKLFF. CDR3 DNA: TGTGCCAGCAGTTCCCCCTCTGGAGGGGTTGAAAAACTGTTTTTT.